Following are 2 T cell receptor beta chains from one sample sequenced in a study of response to subunit inactivated influenza vaccine. TCRdb reprocessed the RT-PCR reads via MiXCR and lists one record per CDR3 protein. The sample shows about 650,000 distinct CDR3 sequences, 14% of them seen only once. The starting material was PBMCs from blood, obtained around two weeks before vaccination. The receptors were sampled from a man over 45 who received an inactivated influenza vaccine.

Remarks on this clonotype: Germline is not matched at one junction end, which may reflect a read error. The chain links TRBV6-5 to TRBJ1-2; 7 bases fit TRBD1. The CDR3 has 13 residues. Germline V gene data show CDR1 as MNHEY and CDR2 as SVGAGI. In nucleotides, the CDR3 is TGTGACAGCAGTTACAGACAGGGCTATGGCTACACCTTC. As protein: CDSSYRQGYGYTF.

This clonotype was seen only a few times. The chain employs TRBV6-2 or TRBV6-3 and TRBJ1-2; D is uncertain. The V end lost 7 bases, the J end lost 4 bases, and 16 bases lay between the germline ends. Looked up from germline, CDR1 is MNHEY and CDR2 is SVGEGT. CDR3 length: 14 amino acids. The CDR3, as DNA: TGTGCCAGCAATTTACATGGGCAGTCCTATGGCTACACCTTC. As protein: CASNLHGQSYGYTF.